This is a list of T cell receptor beta chains from one sample in a study of blood T cell repertoires in COVID-19. TCRdb's table, derived via immunoSEQ multiplex PCR, lists solely in-frame clones and lacks some. The top ten clones hold 3% to 4% of a sample with 200,000 to 250,000 clones, under 90% of them seen once. Sequenced: PBMCs or T cells enriched from blood (not recorded which). The receptor set was obtained from a woman aged 60-75 years who had recovered from COVID-19. Each CDR3 is given with its conserved first and last residue. A D gene is named only where the DNA matches it firmly. Some rows mark clone size as missing; the rest say once, few, many or name a class of expanded clone.

TRBJ1-2	TRBV19	.	.	CASSMAGVYGYTF	TGTGCCAGTAGTATGGCGGGGGTCTATGGCTACACCTTC
TRBJ1-6	TRBV14	TRBD1	.	CASSQRTGAGWSPLHF	TGTGCCAGCAGCCAGAGGACAGGAGCGGGTTGGTCACCCCTCCACTTT
TRBJ1-1	TRBV28	.	.	CASSLSLGGNTEAFF	TGTGCCAGCAGTTTAAGTCTGGGGGGGAACACTGAAGCTTTCTTT
TRBJ2-3	TRBV27	.	.	CASSTHPVSDTQYF	TGTGCCAGCAGTACCCACCCAGTATCAGATACGCAGTATTTT
TRBJ2-7	TRBV28	TRBD2	.	CASSLGGLAGYEQYF	TGTGCCAGCAGTTTAGGGGGACTAGCAGGCTACGAGCAGTACTTC
TRBJ2-2	TRBV21-1	.	.	CASSKVLYTGELFF	TGTGCCAGCAGCAAAGTTCTGTACACCGGGGAGCTGTTTTTT
TRBJ2-3	TRBV25-1	TRBD2	.	CASVAGGNTDTQYF	TGTGCCAGCGTAGCGGGGGGGAACACAGATACGCAGTATTTT
TRBJ2-1	TRBV10-3	TRBD2	.	CAISAGLVNNEQFF	TGTGCCATCAGTGCTGGACTAGTTAACAATGAGCAGTTCTTC
TRBJ1-2	TRBV19	TRBD1	.	CASSISLGQGNYGYTF	TGTGCCAGTAGTATAAGTTTGGGACAGGGGAACTATGGCTACACCTTC
TRBJ2-3	TRBV6-5	.	.	CASKKASATDTQYF	TGTGCCAGCAAGAAGGCTAGCGCCACAGATACGCAGTATTTT
TRBJ1-3	TRBV6-5	.	.	CASRQGHYSGNTIYF	TGTGCCAGCAGACAGGGCCACTACTCTGGAAACACCATATATTTT
TRBJ1-1	TRBV6-6	TRBD1	few	CASSPTGSPMNTEAFF	TGTGCCAGCAGCCCGACAGGGAGCCCTATGAACACTGAAGCTTTCTTT
TRBJ2-3	TRBV27	TRBD2	.	CASSLWGGTSGRAGDTQYF	TGTGCCAGCAGTTTATGGGGTGGGACTAGCGGGAGGGCCGGGGATACGCAGTATTTT
TRBJ2-7	TRBV7-9	TRBD1	.	CASSLSQGVDEQYF	TGTGCCAGCAGCTTAAGTCAGGGGGTCGACGAGCAGTACTTC
TRBJ2-7	TRBV12-3/TRBV12-4	.	.	CASSFGSYEQYF	TGTGCCAGCAGTTTCGGCTCCTACGAGCAGTACTTC
TRBJ2-1	TRBV7-7	TRBD2	.	CASSPGGGLVNEQFF	TGTGCCAGCAGCCCTGGCGGGGGGCTTGTTAATGAGCAGTTCTTC
TRBJ2-3	TRBV15	TRBD1	.	CATSSRSGTGFTDTQYF	TGTGCCACCAGCAGTCGATCCGGGACAGGGTTCACAGATACGCAGTATTTT
TRBJ2-7	TRBV5-1	TRBD1	.	CASNPGGVDEQYF	TGCGCCAGCAACCCAGGGGGAGTCGACGAGCAGTACTTC
TRBJ2-3	TRBV7-3	.	.	CASSPGASSDTQYF	TGTGCCAGCAGCCCAGGGGCCAGTTCAGATACGCAGTATTTT
TRBJ2-3	TRBV10-3	TRBD2	.	CAIGLAARDGTDTQYF	TGTGCCATCGGACTAGCGGCAAGAGATGGCACAGATACGCAGTATTTT
TRBJ2-2	TRBV6-4	TRBD1	.	CASSASGTGSNTGELFF	TGTGCCAGCAGCGCGTCCGGGACAGGGAGTAACACCGGGGAGCTGTTTTTT
TRBJ1-4	TRBV6-6	.	.	CATTDSLGANEKLFF	TGTGCCACTACGGACAGTTTGGGTGCTAATGAAAAACTGTTTTTT
TRBJ1-1	TRBV7-2	.	once	CASSFTGITEAFF	TGTGCCAGCAGCTTCACAGGGATCACTGAAGCTTTCTTT
TRBJ2-3	TRBV3-1/TRBV3-2	.	.	CASSQTTRGTDTQYF	TGTGCCAGCAGCCAAACGACGAGGGGCACAGATACGCAGTATTTT
TRBJ2-7	TRBV28	TRBD1	.	CASSPIDGTGGNEQYF	TGTGCCAGCAGTCCTATCGATGGGACAGGGGGCAACGAGCAGTACTTC
TRBJ2-1	TRBV27	.	.	CASSSYRDTVVDEQFF	TGTGCCAGCAGTTCATACCGGGACACCGTTGTGGATGAGCAGTTCTTC
TRBJ2-1	TRBV28	.	.	CASSLTWEQFF	TGTGCCAGCAGTTTGACATGGGAGCAGTTCTTC
TRBJ2-5	TRBV7-8	TRBD1	.	CASSRDTGTGPLTQYF	TGTGCCAGCAGCAGAGATACCGGGACAGGACCCCTGACCCAGTACTTC
TRBJ1-2	TRBV6-4	.	.	CASSAVANYGYTF	TGTGCCAGCAGCGCGGTAGCTAACTATGGCTACACCTTC
TRBJ2-3	TRBV6-2/TRBV6-3	TRBD1	.	CASSYSSLGQATDTQYF	TGTGCCAGCAGTTACTCGTCGTTAGGACAGGCCACAGATACGCAGTATTTT
TRBJ1-4	TRBV12-3/TRBV12-4	.	.	CASSGDSTGKLFF	TGTGCCAGCAGTGGGGACTCCACGGGAAAACTGTTTTTT
TRBJ2-2	TRBV27	TRBD2	.	CASSLLAGGYTGELFF	TGTGCCAGCAGTTTATTAGCGGGGGGGTACACCGGGGAGCTGTTTTTT
TRBJ1-2	TRBV7-9	.	.	CASSPRVEFNYGYTF	TGTGCCAGCAGTCCCCGGGTAGAATTTAACTATGGCTACACCTTC
TRBJ2-5	TRBV12-5	TRBD2	.	CASGLSMGSGGQETQYF	TGTGCTAGTGGTTTGTCCATGGGTAGCGGGGGACAAGAGACCCAGTACTTC
TRBJ2-2	TRBV19	.	few	CASTSRTQSANTGELFF	TGTGCCAGTACCTCCCGCACTCAGAGCGCGAACACCGGGGAGCTGTTTTTT
TRBJ2-5	TRBV7-2	TRBD1	.	CASSSQTGIRIETQYF	TGTGCCAGCAGCTCACAGACAGGGATCAGAATAGAGACCCAGTACTTC
TRBJ1-1	TRBV27	.	.	CASSPHRQRNTEAFF	TGTGCCAGCAGTCCCCACCGACAGAGAAACACTGAAGCTTTCTTT
TRBJ1-1	TRBV13	TRBD1	.	CASSLSGTDTEAFF	TGTGCCAGCAGCTTAAGTGGGACAGACACTGAAGCTTTCTTT